This T cell receptor (beta chain) was recovered during a study of graft-versus-host responses after intestinal transplantation. The protocol was immunoSEQ multiplex PCR, while the TCRdb copy is restricted to in-frame clones and leaves out a portion. Here the sample spans 5,000 or so clones, roughly 72% being singletons. V was cut by 2 bases and J by 0 bases, with 15 bases left in between. The germline V gene encodes CDR1 SQVTM and CDR2 ANQGSEA. The CDR3 extends over 16 amino acids. Once graft tissue had been processed, intraepithelial and lamina propria lymphocytes were released. The sample here was ileum tissue, taken around 37 weeks after intestinal transplant. This TCR was recovered from a human patient who received an intestinal transplant, so some T cells may come from the graft donor. The chain employs TRBV29-1 and TRBJ2-3; possible D gene TRBD1, 5 bases. The CDR3 sequence: CSVELIIGASTDTQYF. CDR3 bases: TGCAGCGTTGAACTCATAATAGGGGCTAGCACAGATACGCAGTATTTT.